This T cell receptor beta chain comes out of a study of blood T cell repertoires in COVID-19. Study context: The origin of the acute and convalescent COVID-19 samples was the United States, Italy and Spain. The analysed material was cDNA or gDNA that came from T cells, B-cell-depleted T cells, or PBMCs.

In the authors' methods: Estimation of nucleated cell counts relied on the amplification of reference gene primers. TCRdb keeps only in-frame clones here, not all; method: immunoSEQ multiplex PCR. For V, J and clone size, that table is used; D and trimming come from the DNA. Of roughly 150,000 clones listed, around 86% are singletons. The CDR3 is 14 amino acids. V was clipped by 6 bases and J by 1 base; unmatched bases: 5. CDR1 KGHSH and CDR2 LQKENI come from the germline V gene. This receptor was obtained from a woman of 80 years or more with COVID-19, enrolled during active disease. The chain carries TRBV18 and TRBJ1-1, with 7 bases lining up with TRBD1. Sequencing was carried out using peripheral blood. CDR3 region: CASSQNRGNTEAFF. CDR3 DNA: TGTGCCAGCTCGCAGAACAGGGGGAACACTGAAGCTTTCTTT.